This T cell receptor beta chain was identified in a study of long-term antiretroviral therapy in people with HIV. The assay, immunoSEQ v3.0, was run at survey level. Roughly 40,000-55,000 T-cell genomes per sample were the sequencing target. Clones were read by immunoSEQ multiplex PCR, and TCRdb kept only the in-frame ones, dropping some. The sample lists fewer than 30,000 clones, more than 70% occurring once. The source is a woman under 40 with HIV. The sample here was unsorted PBMCs, taken 0.8 years after starting antiretroviral therapy.

CDR3 region: CASRPSRDRTKGTGELFF. In DNA form, the CDR3 reads TGTGCCAGCAGACCTTCTCGGGACAGGACTAAGGGCACCGGGGAGCTGTTTTTT. The gene calls are TRBV27 and TRBJ2-2; 8 bases map to TRBD1. Per germline, CDR1 MNHEY and CDR2 SMNVEV (reference sequence). This CDR3 is 18 amino acids long. J gave up 4 bases and V 6 bases, and 16 bases lay outside the gene matches.